The 21 T cell receptor beta chains below were found in one sample sequenced in a study of blood T cell repertoires in COVID-19. Assay: immunoSEQ multiplex PCR; the TCRdb copy retains only in-frame clones and omits some. Of 100,000 to 150,000 clones in the sample, more than 70% are singletons; the top ten hold 10% to 13%. Sequencing input: peripheral blood. These receptors originate from a man aged 45-60 years with acute or convalescent COVID-19.

This sequence joins TRBV7-8 and TRBJ1-2; D gene uncertain. The CDR3 is made up of 14 amino acids. Trimming left V 1 base short and J 2 bases short, with 8 bases between. Looked up from germline, CDR1 is SGHVS and CDR2 is FQNEAQ. The CDR3: CASSLGRGNYGYTF. The DNA of the CDR3 is TGTGCCAGCAGCTTAGGTCGCGGAAACTATGGCTACACCTTC.

The chain combines TRBV18 with TRBJ2-7, with no clear D. This CDR3 region has 13 residues. Germline loops: CDR1 KGHSH, CDR2 LQKENI. Trimming pared 4 bases from V and 7 bases from J, leaving 14 bases between. CDR3 residues: CASSLGELFEQYF. CDR3 DNA sequence: TGTGCCAGCTCACTAGGAGAGCTCTTTGAGCAGTACTTC.

The chain uses TRBV4-1 and TRBJ1-1, with 7 bases matching TRBD1. The CDR3 runs to 18 residues. Per the germline V gene, CDR1 is MGHRA and CDR2 is YSYEKL. V shed 0 bases and J 2 bases; nucleotides not matched to a gene: 12. Here the CDR3 DNA reads TGCGCCAGCAGCCAAGATGTCGGGACAGAACTACCCAACACTGAAGCTTTCTTT. This encodes CASSQDVGTELPNTEAFF.

This clone showed up just once. This chain links TRBV6-5 with TRBJ2-1, with D unresolved. The CDR3 runs 15 residues. Between the trimmed V and J ends, which lost 7 bases and 4 bases, there was a span of 17 bases. The germline CDR1 and CDR2 sequences are MNHEY and SVGAGI. CDR3 in DNA: TGTGCCAGCACTCCCGGTCGGTCTGATTACAATGAGCAGTTCTTC. It yields the protein CASTPGRSDYNEQFF.

The chain recombines TRBV9 with TRBJ1-4; 10 nucleotides line up with TRBD1. V was pared by 4 bases and J by 7 bases, with 7 bases of the junction left unmatched. Germline loops: CDR1 SGDLS, CDR2 YYNGEE. There are 15 residues in the CDR3. CDR3 coding DNA: TGTGCCAGCAGCCCGGACAGGGGGTTTCGTGAAAAACTGTTTTTT. Its protein product is CASSPDRGFREKLFF.

The chain joins TRBV5-1 to TRBJ1-2, with TRBD1 as a possible D gene (5 bases). Germline V gene data show CDR1 as SGHRS and CDR2 as YFSETQ. Trimming took off 4 bases at V and 8 bases at J, with 15 bases between the two ends. This CDR3 contains 13 residues. The CDR3 DNA sequence: TGCGCCAGCAGCCCCAGTGGGGCTCAGGGCTACACCTTC. Protein product: CASSPSGAQGYTF.

The CDR3 nucleotides are TGTGCCACCAGCAGAGGAAAAGGGGAAGGCAATCAGCCCCAGCATTTT. Protein: CATSRGKGEGNQPQHF. The genes are TRBV15 and TRBJ1-5; D might be TRBD1 (5 bases). The V end lost 1 base, the J end lost 2 bases, and 12 bases lay between the germline ends. The CDR3 is 16 residues long. The germline V gene encodes CDR1 LNHNV and CDR2 YYDKDF (reference sequence).

The chain is built from TRBV19 and TRBJ1-4; 9 bases agree with TRBD1. The CDR3 is made up of 12 amino acids. Germline CDR1 is LNHDA and CDR2 is SQIVND (reference sequence). Germline trimming cut 8 bases from V and 8 bases from J; bases unmatched to any gene: 3. The DNA for the CDR3 is TGTGCCAGTCGGGACAGGGTGGAAAAACTGTTTTTT. This translates into CASRDRVEKLFF.

In this sample, this clone turned up a few times. The CDR3, as DNA: TGTGCCGCGGGACGCACGGGCTACACCTTC. Translation: CAAGRTGYTF. The V call is TRBV21-1, the J call TRBJ1-2. TRBV21-1 is labeled a pseudogene. CDR3 size: 10 residues.

The rearrangement joins TRBV23-1 to TRBJ1-3; 9 bases agree with TRBD1. TRBV23-1 is an open reading frame whose function is uncertain. This CDR3 contains 18 residues. V lost 4 bases and J lost 0; bases outside the gene matches: 10. The CDR3 coding sequence is TGCGCCAGCAGTCGGGACCGGGACAGGGAAGACTCTGGAAACACCATATATTTT. This gives the protein CASSRDRDREDSGNTIYF.

The gene calls are TRBV5-1 and TRBJ1-1; TRBD1 might be the D (5 bases). V lost 5 bases, J lost 0 bases, and 14 bases lay in between. The CDR3 is 15 amino acids. Germline V gene lookup returns CDR1 SGHRS and CDR2 YFSETQ. This chain's CDR3 is CASSRGTVMNTEAFF. CDR3 DNA: TGCGCCAGCAGTCGGGGGACGGTGATGAACACTGAAGCTTTCTTT.

This chain joins TRBV28 and TRBJ1-2; weak D call: TRBD1 (6 bases). Trimming shortened V by 5 bases and J by 6 bases, and 28 bases separated the two germline ends. Germline V gene data show CDR1 as MDHEN and CDR2 as SYDVKM. This CDR3 contains 18 residues. CDR3 DNA: TGTGCCAGCAGTCCGGGGGGCGCGGGGGGCCCCCTTCGGAATGGCTACACCTTC. As protein: CASSPGGAGGPLRNGYTF.

The chain employs TRBV7-9 and TRBJ1-2, with D perhaps TRBD1 (5 bases). The length of the CDR3 is 14 residues. Looked up from germline, CDR1 is SEHNR and CDR2 is FQNEAQ (reference sequence). V lost 1 base and J lost 1, with 7 bases in between. CDR3 residues: CASSLGGLNYGYTF. The CDR3 DNA sequence: TGTGCCAGCAGCTTAGGGGGACTTAACTATGGCTACACCTTC.

V usage is TRBV18 and J usage is TRBJ2-1, with 10 nucleotides matching TRBD2. The V gene end was trimmed by 0 bases and the J gene end by 10 bases; junction bases not matched to a gene: 9. In germline, CDR1 is KGHSH, CDR2 LQKENI. CDR3 length: 16 residues. In DNA form, the CDR3 reads TGTGCCAGCTCACCACCGAGTAGCGGGAGGATCGGGGAGCAGTTCTTC. Residues: CASSPPSSGRIGEQFF.

This rearrangement joins TRBV4-1 to TRBJ2-4, with TRBD2 matching over 7 bases. CDR3 size: 17 residues. The V gene's germline CDR1 is MGHRA and CDR2 YSYEKL. V lost 4 bases and J lost 3; bases outside the gene matches: 12. CDR3: CASSPVPAGIDKNIQYF. For the CDR3, the DNA is TGCGCCAGCAGCCCCGTCCCAGCGGGAATCGACAAAAACATTCAGTACTTC.

J is TRBJ1-2 and V is TRBV6-6; TRBD1 aligns across 10 bases. The CDR3 is 15 amino acids. After removal of 6 bases from V and 3 bases from J, the junction contained 7 bases not matched to a gene. Germline V gene lookup returns CDR1 MNHNY and CDR2 SVGAGI (reference sequence). Here the CDR3 reads CASSATGTGDYGYTF. The CDR3 DNA follows: TGTGCCAGCAGCGCGACCGGGACAGGGGACTATGGCTACACCTTC.

Notes on this clone: An end of the junction does not agree with germline; a read error may underlie this. The chain employs TRBV6-5 and TRBJ1-2; 7 bases fit TRBD1. The CDR3 consists of 15 residues. Germline CDR1 MNHEY, CDR2 SVGAGI. Written as DNA, the CDR3 is TGTGCCAGCAGTGACTCCGGGACAGCTAACTATGGCTACACCTTC. Translation gives CASSDSGTANYGYTF.

V gene TRBV11-2 combines with J gene TRBJ1-1; possible D gene TRBD1, 6 bases. V was trimmed by 5 bases and J by 1 base, leaving 17 bases between them. The CDR3 totals 16 residues. From germline, CDR1 is SGHAT and CDR2 FQNNGV. The CDR3 nucleotides read TGTGCCAGCAGCGAATCCAGGCAAGGGGGGAACACTGAAGCTTTCTTT. Residues: CASSESRQGGNTEAFF.

J is TRBJ2-3 and V is TRBV7-2; the match to TRBD2 covers 8 bases. Trimming removed 4 bases from V and 2 bases from J; junction bases left unmatched: 8. There are 16 residues in the CDR3. Germline V gives CDR1 SGHTA, CDR2 FQGNSA. CDR3 nucleotide sequence: TGTGCCAGCAGCTCCGGCCAGCGGGGGTACACAGATACGCAGTATTTT. Encoded protein: CASSSGQRGYTDTQYF.

The chain links TRBV7-9 to TRBJ1-4; 10 bases are shared with TRBD1. J was trimmed by 8 bases and V by 0 bases; bases with no gene match: 3. Germline V lookup: CDR1 SEHNR, CDR2 FQNEAQ (reference sequence). CDR3 size: 15 residues. The CDR3 is CASSLAGTGVEKLFF. The CDR3 DNA sequence: TGTGCCAGCAGCTTAGCCGGGACAGGGGTGGAAAAACTGTTTTTT.

V gene TRBV2 combines with J gene TRBJ1-3; possible D gene TRBD1, 5 bases. CDR1 SNHLY and CDR2 FYNNEI come from the germline V gene. With 8 bases removed from V and 0 bases from J, the gap between germline ends came to 14 bases. The CDR3 covers 15 residues. The CDR3 DNA follows: TGTGCCAGCGGTGGGGGGGATGTCTCTGGAAACACCATATATTTT. Protein product: CASGGGDVSGNTIYF.